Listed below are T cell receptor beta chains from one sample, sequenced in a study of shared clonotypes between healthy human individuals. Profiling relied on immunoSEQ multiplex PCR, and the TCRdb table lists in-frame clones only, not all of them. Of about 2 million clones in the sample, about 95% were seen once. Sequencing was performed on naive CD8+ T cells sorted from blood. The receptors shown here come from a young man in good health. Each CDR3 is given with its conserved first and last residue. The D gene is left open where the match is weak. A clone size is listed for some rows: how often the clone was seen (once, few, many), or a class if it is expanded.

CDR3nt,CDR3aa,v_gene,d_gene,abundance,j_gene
TGTGCCAGCAGCCCTTCGGGGCGTTACGAGCAGTACTTC,CASSPSGRYEQYF,TRBV7-9,.,.,TRBJ2-7
TGTGCCAGCAGCTTAGTATTACCCCGAGAGACCCAGTACTTC,CASSLVLPRETQYF,TRBV7-9,.,.,TRBJ2-5
TGTGCCAGCAGCCCAAGACCCCTGGAGACCCAGTACTTC,CASSPRPLETQYF,TRBV5-4,.,.,TRBJ2-5
TGTGCCAGCAGCCCGCCAACGAATGAGCAGTTCTTC,CASSPPTNEQFF,TRBV7-9,.,.,TRBJ2-1
TGTGCCAGCAGTGACAGCTCCTCCTACAATGAGCAGTTCTTC,CASSDSSSYNEQFF,TRBV2,.,.,TRBJ2-1
TGTGCCAGCAGTTCCCGCGGAGGGGCTCATGTTTATAGCAATCAGCCCCAGCATTTT,CASSSRGGAHVYSNQPQHF,TRBV27,.,.,TRBJ1-5
TGCAGCGGAGGAAACAATGAGCAGTTCTTC,CSGGNNEQFF,TRBV29-1,.,.,TRBJ2-1
TGTGCCAGTACCATGGCGGGGGGTATGGACACTGAAGCTTTCTTT,CASTMAGGMDTEAFF,TRBV19,.,.,TRBJ1-1
TGTGCCAGTCAAAGAAGGAACACCGGGGAGCTGTTTTTT,CASQRRNTGELFF,TRBV6-1,.,.,TRBJ2-2
TGCGCCAGCAGCCAAGAGGCTCTAGCGGGAGGCTACGAGCAGTACTTC,CASSQEALAGGYEQYF,TRBV4-1,TRBD2,.,TRBJ2-7
TGTGCCAGCAGCGCAGGGGGCGCCGATGAAAAACTGTTTTTT,CASSAGGADEKLFF,TRBV9,TRBD1,.,TRBJ1-4
TGTGCCAGCAGCTCCCCCAGGGACTATGAGCAGTTCTTC,CASSSPRDYEQFF,TRBV7-9,.,.,TRBJ2-1
TGTGCCAGCAGTGGGGGTCGCGAGGACGGTTTTTACGAGCAGTACTTC,CASSGGREDGFYEQYF,TRBV28,.,.,TRBJ2-7
TGCGCCAGCAGCCGCGGGGTAGTTGACAATGAGCAGTTCTTC,CASSRGVVDNEQFF,TRBV4-1,.,.,TRBJ2-1
TGCGCCAGCCGCCTAGGAGGGGAGGAACAAGAAGCTTTCTTT,CASRLGGEEQEAFF,TRBV5-1,.,.,TRBJ1-1
TGTGCCAGCAGGCCCGCGGGAGGTCGCGGGGAGCTGTTTTTT,CASRPAGGRGELFF,TRBV5-4,TRBD2,.,TRBJ2-2
TGTGCCAGCCTATCCGGGACTACCTCCTACGAGCAGTACTTC,CASLSGTTSYEQYF,TRBV7-9,TRBD2,.,TRBJ2-7
TGTGCCAGCAGTTTAGTGGGCCCCCTAGGGGCGACCCAGTACTTC,CASSLVGPLGATQYF,TRBV28,.,.,TRBJ2-5
TGTGCCAGCAGCTTGGGACTAAACACCGGGGAGCTGTTTTTT,CASSLGLNTGELFF,TRBV5-4,.,.,TRBJ2-2
TGTGCCAGCAGCTCGGGAGGGGGGCCCGACGAGCAGTACTTC,CASSSGGGPDEQYF,TRBV7-6,TRBD2,.,TRBJ2-7
TGCGCCAGCAGCCCCCAAGGGTGGGGCCTGGGGGGGGAGCTGTTTTTT,CASSPQGWGLGGELFF,TRBV4-1,.,.,TRBJ2-2
TGTGCCAGCAGTGAATATTTCGGACAACAGTACTTC,CASSEYFGQQYF,TRBV25-1,.,.,TRBJ2-7
TGTGCCAGCAGTCCCCTGACTAGCAGTCCCCGAGGGAACACCGGGGAGCTGTTTTTT,CASSPLTSSPRGNTGELFF,TRBV27,TRBD2,.,TRBJ2-2
TGTGCCAGCAGCCGTGAAGAGACCCAGTACTTC,CASSREETQYF,TRBV11-1,.,.,TRBJ2-5
TGTGCCAGTAGTATAGAGGGCCGGGCCTCCGGTTTGACTGGCTACACCTTC,CASSIEGRASGLTGYTF,TRBV19,.,.,TRBJ1-2
TGTGCCAGCAGCTTAGACGGAGGGGGCCAAGAGACCCAGTACTTC,CASSLDGGGQETQYF,TRBV7-9,.,.,TRBJ2-5
TGTGCCAGCAGCTGGGGCGGAGCCTACGAGCAGTACTTC,CASSWGGAYEQYF,TRBV14,.,.,TRBJ2-7
TGCGCCAGCAGCCCTCCCTCTAGCGGGGGGGCAAATGAGCAGTTCTTC,CASSPPSSGGANEQFF,TRBV5-1,TRBD2,.,TRBJ2-1
TGTGCCAGCAGCTCCCACCCTGATGGGACATTGGGCTCCTACGAGCAGTACTTC,CASSSHPDGTLGSYEQYF,TRBV7-9,.,.,TRBJ2-7
TGTGCCAGCAGCCCGGGGCCCTGGGGACTGGGAGCTTTCTTT,CASSPGPWGLGAFF,TRBV6-6,.,.,TRBJ1-1
TGTGCCAGCAGCCCCAAAGGTGGACAGGGTGGCTATGGCTACACCTTC,CASSPKGGQGGYGYTF,TRBV9,TRBD1,.,TRBJ1-2
TGTGCCAGCAGTGCGGAGGGGGTGAGAGCTTTCTTT,CASSAEGVRAFF,TRBV25-1,.,.,TRBJ1-1
TGCGCCAGCAGCCAAGACCCAGACACAGATACGCAGTATTTT,CASSQDPDTDTQYF,TRBV4-3,.,.,TRBJ2-3
TGTGCCAGCAGTCCCCAGTCCCCAGGGGCGGACAGAAAACTGTTTTTT,CASSPQSPGADRKLFF,TRBV6-6,.,.,TRBJ1-4
TGCAGTGCTAACTCTGAAGCTTTCTTT,CSANSEAFF,TRBV20-1,.,once,TRBJ1-1
TGTGCCAGCAGATCCGGCCACCTCCTGGAGCAGTACTTC,CASRSGHLLEQYF,TRBV6-5,.,.,TRBJ2-7
TGTGCCAGCAGCACAATTACAGGACAGACCTACGAGCAGTACTTC,CASSTITGQTYEQYF,TRBV11-2,.,.,TRBJ2-7
TGTGCCAGCAGCTTATCCGGTACTGGAAACACCATATATTTT,CASSLSGTGNTIYF,TRBV11-2,.,.,TRBJ1-3
TGTGCCAGCAGTCTTAGCGGGTTAACTCCGGGGGAGCAGTACTTC,CASSLSGLTPGEQYF,TRBV6-1,TRBD2,.,TRBJ2-7
TGTGCCAGCAGCGTAGCACCCGGTTACGAGCAGTACTTC,CASSVAPGYEQYF,TRBV7-2,.,.,TRBJ2-7
TGTGCCACCAGCAGAGAAGGCCCCTACGAGCAGTACTTC,CATSREGPYEQYF,TRBV15,.,.,TRBJ2-7
TGTGCCAGCAGCGTAGGTCTTTCGGTCGGGGACGAGCAGTACTTC,CASSVGLSVGDEQYF,TRBV9,.,.,TRBJ2-7
TGTGCCAGCAGCCCACCTTCGATGCCCTACGAGCAGTACTTC,CASSPPSMPYEQYF,TRBV11-2,.,.,TRBJ2-7
TGTGCCAGCAGCTTGGGCTCTTACTTC,CASSLGSYF,TRBV5-8,.,.,TRBJ2-7
TGTGCCAGCAGCTTGTGGGACAGAGCAGGGACCGGGGAGCTGTTTTTT,CASSLWDRAGTGELFF,TRBV11-2,TRBD1,.,TRBJ2-2
TGCGCCAGCAGCCAAGAAGCCCCTCCCTGGTTGACCGGGGAGCTGTTTTTT,CASSQEAPPWLTGELFF,TRBV4-3,.,once,TRBJ2-2
TGTGCCAGCAGCTTAGGCCCCGGGACAGGGACCGAGCAGTACTTC,CASSLGPGTGTEQYF,TRBV13,TRBD1,.,TRBJ2-7
TGTGCCACCCGGACCGACACGCACACTGAAGCTTTCTTT,CATRTDTHTEAFF,TRBV6-6,.,.,TRBJ1-1
TGTGCTAGCAGCTTACAGGGTGTCGAGACCCAGTACTTC,CASSLQGVETQYF,TRBV7-7,.,.,TRBJ2-5
TGTGCCAGCAGCCGGGACTGGAATCAGCCCCAGCATTTT,CASSRDWNQPQHF,TRBV5-8,.,.,TRBJ1-5
TGTGCCAGCAGCTTGGGAGGCGGTTCCTACGAGCAGTACTTC,CASSLGGGSYEQYF,TRBV5-5,.,.,TRBJ2-7
TGCAGCGTTGACAGGGACACTGAAGCTTTCTTT,CSVDRDTEAFF,TRBV29-1,.,.,TRBJ1-1
TGTGCCAGCAGCCTAGGCGGTGGGAACAATGAGCAGTTCTTC,CASSLGGGNNEQFF,TRBV9,.,.,TRBJ2-1
TGTGCCTGGAGTCCAGGGGGCCTTCAGCCCCAGCATTTT,CAWSPGGLQPQHF,TRBV30,TRBD1,.,TRBJ1-5